The 32 T cell receptor beta chains below all came from one sample that was sequenced in a study of cytomegalovirus exposure and HLA in healthy donors. PCR used 60 Vbeta primers and 13 Jbeta primers. Assay: immunoSEQ multiplex PCR; the TCRdb copy retains only in-frame clones and omits some. The sample includes about 97,000 clones, approximately 74% of them seen just once. The material sequenced was PBMCs. These receptors originate from a woman aged 40 to 49 in good health and CMV-seronegative.

The chain joins TRBV29-1 to TRBJ2-5; the D gene is possibly TRBD1 (6 bases). The germline CDR1 and CDR2 sequences are SQVTM and ANQGSEA. The CDR3 extends over 13 amino acids. The germline V and J ends were trimmed by 4 bases and 2 bases, with 11 bases remaining between them. The CDR3 sequence is CSVAGTLQETQYF. The CDR3 coding sequence is TGCAGCGTTGCCGGGACACTACAAGAGACCCAGTACTTC.

The rearrangement joins TRBV4-3 to TRBJ1-1; D possibly corresponds to TRBD1 (5 bases). Germline V gene data show CDR1 as LGHNA and CDR2 as YSLEER. CDR3 length: 13 residues. V shed 0 bases and J shed 9 bases, with 11 bases lying between them. CDR3 bases: TGCGCCAGCAGCCAAGATGGGTCAGGGCAAGCTTTCTTT. Its translation is CASSQDGSGQAFF.

The chain has TRBV9 and TRBJ2-3, with 12 bases fitting TRBD2. This CDR3 contains 16 residues. Germline CDR1 and CDR2: SGDLS and YYNGEE. V gave up 3 bases and J gave up 4 bases; unmatched junction bases: 6. CDR3 nucleotide sequence: TGTGCCAGCAGCGGTTCTAGCGGGAGGGAGGCAGATACGCAGTATTTT. Amino acid sequence: CASSGSSGREADTQYF.

The chain is built from TRBV6-5 and TRBJ1-5, with TRBD1 matching over 7 bases. The J segment lost 2 bases and the V segment lost 4 bases, leaving 5 bases of the junction unmatched. The CDR3 runs 15 residues. The V gene's germline CDR1 is MNHEY and CDR2 SVGAGI. In DNA, the CDR3 is TGTGCCAGCAGTTTAGATACAGGGGGCAATCAGCCCCAGCATTTT. Protein: CASSLDTGGNQPQHF.

V is TRBV5-1 and J is TRBJ2-3, with D uncertain. The CDR3 covers 12 residues. V shed 4 bases and J shed 0 bases, with 3 bases lying between them. The germline gives CDR1 SGHRS, CDR2 YFSETQ. The CDR3 loop reads CASSISTDTQYF. CDR3 nucleotide sequence: TGCGCCAGCAGCATAAGCACAGATACGCAGTATTTT. Full variable domain (remainder filled in from reference TRBV5-1 and TRBJ2-3): KAGVTQTPRYLIKTRGQQVTLSCSPISGHRSVSWYQQTPGQGLQFLFEYFSETQRNKGNFPGRFSGRQFSNSRSEMNVSTLELGDSALYLCASSISTDTQYFGPGTRLTVL.

The V and J genes are TRBV4-3 and TRBJ2-5; 10 positions agree with TRBD1. Trimming at V came to 0 bases and at J to 3 bases, leaving 1 base not matched to a gene. CDR3 length: 15 residues. Germline loops: CDR1 LGHNA, CDR2 YSLEER. Written as DNA, the CDR3 is TGCGCCAGCAGCCAAGAGACAGGGGGCGAAGAGACCCAGTACTTC. This encodes CASSQETGGEETQYF.

This clone was seen only once. The rearrangement links TRBV5-6 to TRBJ2-7; D is possibly TRBD2 (6 bases). Germline CDR1 is SGHDT and CDR2 is YYEEEE. Trimming removed 3 bases from V and 7 bases from J, with 14 bases in between. There are 13 residues in the CDR3. CDR3 bases: TGTGCCAGCAGCTGGGGGACTCCTGTGGAGCAGTACTTC. Residues: CASSWGTPVEQYF.

The J gene is TRBJ2-7, the V gene TRBV6-1; D remains ambiguous. The CDR3 spans 12 residues. Germline CDR1 is MNHNS and CDR2 is SASEGT. V was clipped by 6 bases and J by 7 bases, with 13 bases between them. This chain's CDR3 is CASSKQSKEQYF. Written as DNA, the CDR3 is TGTGCCAGCAGCAAACAATCAAAGGAGCAGTACTTC.

This clone was counted only a few times. CDR3 in amino acids: CAITNDRTGSTGELFF. The CDR3 DNA reads as TGTGCCATCACCAACGACAGGACAGGGAGCACCGGGGAGCTGTTTTTT. This chain joins TRBV10-3 and TRBJ2-2; the match to TRBD1 covers 8 bases. This CDR3 is built from 16 residues. J gave up 4 bases and V 7 bases, and 11 bases lay outside the gene matches. From germline, CDR1 is ENHRY and CDR2 SYGVKD.

V and J are TRBV9 and TRBJ2-5, with TRBD1 matching over 10 bases. The CDR3 is 14 residues long. V lost 4 bases and J lost 5; bases outside the gene matches: 5. The germline V gene encodes CDR1 SGDLS and CDR2 YYNGEE. CDR3 region: CASSPTGGEETQYF. Here the CDR3 DNA reads TGTGCCAGCAGCCCGACAGGGGGCGAGGAGACCCAGTACTTC.

This chain uses TRBV19 with TRBJ2-5; weak D call: TRBD2 (7 bases). Trimming removed 7 bases from V and 5 bases from J, with 20 bases in between. CDR3 length: 15 residues. In germline, CDR1 is LNHDA, CDR2 SQIVND (reference sequence). Written as DNA, the CDR3 is TGTGCCAGTAAGATGGGAGGGGGTCTTAGGGAGACCCAGTACTTC. Amino acid sequence: CASKMGGGLRETQYF.

CDR3 in DNA: TGTGCCAGTAGTGGGGGACAGGGGAAAGAGACCCAGTACTTC. It is translated as CASSGGQGKETQYF. J is TRBJ2-5 and V is TRBV19; 10 bases line up with TRBD1. The CDR3 runs to 14 residues. V dropped 5 bases and J dropped 3; count of bases not matched to a gene: 3. CDR1 LNHDA and CDR2 SQIVND come from the germline V gene (reference sequence).

The DNA for the CDR3 is TGTGCCAGCAGCCAAACTCCGGGACAGCAAGAGACCCAGTACTTC. Its translation: CASSQTPGQQETQYF. This rearrangement joins TRBV7-3 to TRBJ2-5; 7 positions match TRBD1. Germline V CDR1 and CDR2: SGHTA, FQGTGA. Germline trimming cut 5 bases from V and 2 bases from J; bases unmatched to any gene: 8. The CDR3 length is 15 residues. The whole variable domain, remainder taken from reference TRBV7-3 and TRBJ2-5, is GAGVSQTPSNKVTEKGKYVELRCDPISGHTALYWYRQSLGQGPEFLIYFQGTGAADDSGLPNDRFFAVRPEGSVSTLKIQRTERGDSAVYLCASSQTPGQQETQYFGPGTRLLVL.

This chain connects TRBV7-2 to TRBJ2-3, with TRBD2 matching 15 bases. CDR1 and CDR2 (germline): SGHTA, FQGNSA. CDR3 size: 17 residues. Trimming removed 5 bases from V and 10 bases from J; junction bases left unmatched: 13. The CDR3 DNA follows: TGTGCCAGCAGCCCCGAGTGGGGACTAGCGGGGGGCAGGGCGCAGTATTTT. Translating gives CASSPEWGLAGGRAQYF.

As regards this clone: In the same sample, other DNA sequences code for this CDR3. V gene TRBV11-2 combines with J gene TRBJ2-1, with 9 bases aligning to TRBD2. V lost 5 bases, J lost 7 bases, and 9 bases stayed unmatched. Germline assignment: CDR1 SGHAT and CDR2 FQNNGV. CDR3 length: 15 residues. CDR3 loop: CASSPISGGWNEQFF. CDR3 DNA: TGTGCCAGCAGCCCTATTAGCGGGGGATGGAATGAGCAGTTCTTC.

The V gene is TRBV7-2, the J gene TRBJ2-7; no clear D gene. The germline gives CDR1 SGHTA, CDR2 FQGNSA. The CDR3 covers 14 residues. V was pared by 5 bases and J by 2 bases, with 13 bases between. CDR3 amino acids: CASSPATGPYEQYF. DNA for the CDR3: TGTGCCAGCAGCCCAGCGACGGGTCCCTACGAGCAGTACTTC.

For the CDR3, the DNA is TGTGCCAGCAGCTTAGGCGGACAGACAAGATACACTGAAGCTTTCTTT. Residues: CASSLGGQTRYTEAFF. V gene TRBV13 combines with J gene TRBJ1-1, with a possible D match to TRBD1 (6 bases). This CDR3 region has 16 residues. Germline CDR1 PRHDT, CDR2 FYEKMQ (reference sequence). V lost 0 bases, J lost 3 bases, and 14 bases lay in between.

V gene TRBV28 combines with J gene TRBJ2-4; 10 bases fit TRBD1. The CDR3 is made up of 16 amino acids. Per germline, CDR1 MDHEN and CDR2 SYDVKM. V lost 3 bases and J lost 0; bases outside the gene matches: 2. CDR3 sequence (DNA): TGTGCCAGCAGTTTCTGGACAGGGGGAGCCAAAAACATTCAGTACTTC. It yields the protein CASSFWTGGAKNIQYF. The full variable domain, with the rest looked up from reference TRBV28 and TRBJ2-4, is DVKVTQSSRYLVKRTGEKVFLECVQDMDHENMFWYRQDPGLGLRLIYFSYDVKMKEKGDIPEGYSVSREKKERFSLILESASTNQTSMYLCASSFWTGGAKNIQYFGAGTRLSVL.

The CDR3: CASSPTGGAEFSGANVLTF. As DNA, the CDR3 is TGTGCCAGCAGCCCTACTGGGGGGGCCGAATTCTCTGGGGCCAACGTCCTGACTTTC. The V and J genes are TRBV5-4 and TRBJ2-6; D is possibly TRBD2 (7 bases). Between the trimmed V and J ends, which lost 4 bases and 0 bases, there was a span of 20 bases. CDR3 size: 19 residues. The germline V gene encodes CDR1 SGHNT and CDR2 YYREEE (reference sequence).

V usage is TRBV5-4 and J usage is TRBJ1-1; D possibly corresponds to TRBD1 (6 bases). The V end lost 5 bases, the J end lost 1 base, and 15 bases lay between the germline ends. Germline CDR1 SGHNT, CDR2 YYREEE (reference sequence). The CDR3 length is 15 residues. The CDR3 loop reads CASRGTFKKNTEAFF. In DNA form, the CDR3 reads TGTGCCAGCAGGGGGACATTCAAAAAGAACACTGAAGCTTTCTTT.

V usage is TRBV6-5 and J usage is TRBJ1-2, with D tentatively TRBD1 (6 bases). In germline, CDR1 is MNHEY, CDR2 SVGAGI. V shed 6 bases and J shed 4 bases, with 15 bases lying between them. The CDR3 extends over 14 amino acids. DNA of the CDR3: TGTGCCAGCAGCTCAGGAGGGGGGGCCTATGGCTACACCTTC. Translated: CASSSGGGAYGYTF.

This chain joins TRBV27 and TRBJ2-1, with TRBD2 identical over 9 bases. The CDR3 totals 15 residues. CDR1 and CDR2 (germline): MNHEY, SMNVEV (reference sequence). V shed 4 bases, J shed 5 bases, and the junction held 6 bases outside the gene matches. The CDR3 DNA reads as TGTGCCAGCAGTTATAACCTAGCGGGAAACAATGAGCAGTTCTTC. Translation: CASSYNLAGNNEQFF.

The chain joins TRBV7-2 to TRBJ2-3; 7 nucleotides align to TRBD2. Unmatched junction bases numbered 9, after V lost 3 bases and J lost 6 bases. Germline V gives CDR1 SGHTA, CDR2 FQGNSA. This CDR3 contains 15 residues. CDR3: CASSFRTRGRDTQYF. CDR3 nucleotide sequence: TGTGCCAGCAGCTTCCGGACTAGAGGGCGGGATACGCAGTATTTT.

This clone was seen a few times. The chain employs TRBV6-5 and TRBJ1-1, with TRBD1 identical over 8 bases. The CDR3 loop spans 14 amino acids. CDR1 is MNHEY, CDR2 SVGAGI, per germline. Losses at the gene ends were 6 bases for V and 6 bases for J; bases not matched to a gene: 9. The CDR3 DNA follows: TGTGCCAGCAGCCTCCAGACAGGGGCCTCTGAAGCTTTCTTT. Its translation: CASSLQTGASEAFF.

In DNA, the CDR3 is TGTGCCAGCGTCCTAGGGACAGGGGCCTACGAGCAGTACTTC. Encoded protein: CASVLGTGAYEQYF. The chain combines TRBV6-6 with TRBJ2-7, with 10 bases aligning to TRBD1. Germline V gene lookup returns CDR1 MNHNY and CDR2 SVGAGI (reference sequence). The CDR3 has 14 residues. The trim removed 8 bases at V and 2 bases at J, leaving 6 bases unmatched.

In DNA, the CDR3 is TGTGCCAGCAGCTTGGCCATAGCGGGGGGGTACAATGAGCAGTTCTTC. It is translated as CASSLAIAGGYNEQFF. This sequence joins TRBV5-6 and TRBJ2-1; TRBD2 agrees at 11 bases. CDR3 length: 16 residues. V lost 0 bases, J lost 4 bases, and 3 bases stayed unmatched. Per germline, CDR1 SGHDT and CDR2 YYEEEE.

The chain is built from TRBV6-5 and TRBJ2-5; 14 nucleotides line up with TRBD2. The J call could be wrong; TRBJ2-7 is a better fit for the DNA end. Germline lookup yields CDR1 MNHEY and CDR2 SVGAGI. The CDR3 is 15 amino acids. The CDR3 loop reads CASSYGTSGSYEQYF. For the CDR3, the DNA is TGTGCCAGCAGTTACGGGACTAGCGGGAGCTACGAGCAGTACTTC.

The chain joins TRBV7-9 to TRBJ1-2, with D unresolved. The length of the CDR3 is 11 residues. In germline, CDR1 is SEHNR, CDR2 FQNEAQ (reference sequence). The CDR3 spells CSINRRDGYTF. For the CDR3, the DNA is TGTTCCATCAACCGCCGGGATGGCTACACCTTC.

In the case of this clone: An end of the junction does not agree with germline; a read error may underlie this. The genes are TRBV7-9 and TRBJ2-1, with 14 bases that match TRBD2. CDR3 length equals 15 residues. Germline loops: CDR1 SEHNR, CDR2 FQNEAQ (reference sequence). The CDR3 protein is CSSSSGLAGGWEQFF. Here the CDR3 DNA reads TGTTCCAGCAGCTCAGGACTAGCGGGGGGCTGGGAGCAGTTCTTC.

The chain couples TRBV28 to TRBJ2-1, with TRBD2 matching over 13 bases. The CDR3 contains 18 residues. Germline CDR1 reads MDHEN; CDR2 reads SYDVKM. J lost 7 bases, V lost 1 base, and 10 bases had no gene match. This CDR3 reads CASSLLRWTSGSWNEQFF. The DNA of the CDR3 is TGTGCCAGCAGTTTATTGAGATGGACTAGCGGGAGTTGGAATGAGCAGTTCTTC. Full variable domain (missing parts from reference TRBV28 and TRBJ2-1): DVKVTQSSRYLVKRTGEKVFLECVQDMDHENMFWYRQDPGLGLRLIYFSYDVKMKEKGDIPEGYSVSREKKERFSLILESASTNQTSMYLCASSLLRWTSGSWNEQFFGPGTRLTVL.

J is TRBJ2-2 and V is TRBV10-3; 11 positions agree with TRBD2. Germline values: CDR1 ENHRY, CDR2 SYGVKD. The CDR3 has 17 amino acids. V was pared by 6 bases and J by 4 bases, with 10 bases of the junction left unmatched. The CDR3 DNA reads as TGTGCCATCAGCGGAGGGCTAGCGGGAGGAGCCACCGGGGAGCTGTTTTTT. This sequence encodes CAISGGLAGGATGELFF.

This chain connects TRBV5-1 to TRBJ1-4, with a weak D call TRBD1 (5 bases). CDR1 SGHRS and CDR2 YFSETQ come from the germline V gene. The CDR3 contains 12 residues. V dropped 7 bases and J dropped 14 bases, with 18 bases sitting between them. The CDR3 loop reads CASYSEDRKLFF. CDR3 DNA: TGCGCCAGCTACTCTGAAGACAGAAAGCTGTTTTTT.